This TCR beta chain was obtained from a study of blood T cells in healthy people across ages. The CDR3 runs 14 residues. V gave up 6 bases and J gave up 9 bases; unmatched junction bases: 6. A second PCR of 7 to 11 cycles used a sample-barcoded 5' primer and a J-beta primer mix. TCRdb re-analysed the 5' RACE reads in MiXCR, keeping a single row per CDR3 protein. The sample consists of about 750,000 distinct CDR3 sequences, approximately 53% of them appearing once. This sequence originates from a man older than 75 in good health. The sample was blood. The chain is built from TRBV12-3 or TRBV12-4 and TRBJ1-6; TRBD1 agrees at 9 bases. The CDR3: CASSPGQGASPLHF. CDR3 in DNA: TGTGCCAGCAGCCCGGGACAGGGTGCTTCACCCCTCCACTTT.